Shown below are 27 T cell receptor beta chains from a single sample sequenced in a study of STAT3 mutations in large granular lymphocyte leukemia. Study observations and caveats: In T-cell large granular lymphocyte leukemia, about half of patients showed multiple immunodominant subclonotypes.

These receptors have no known antigen. Clones were sequenced by immunoSEQ multiplex PCR, and TCRdb holds only the in-frame ones, with some missing. The sample consists of 40,000 to 50,000 clones, about 81% of them appearing once. Sequencing was done on a sample of PBMCs. The receptors originated from a human donor with T large granular lymphocyte leukemia. Some clones in this sample may be carry-over from other donors' samples.

Notes on this clone: This sample includes further DNA sequences coding for the same CDR3. The chain carries TRBV18 and TRBJ2-5; D is unclear. The CDR3 has 13 residues. V lost 0 bases to trimming and J lost 5 bases, with 7 bases between them. From germline, CDR1 is KGHSH and CDR2 LQKENI. CDR3 in amino acids: CASSPPTRETQYF. As DNA, the CDR3 is TGTGCCAGCTCACCACCGACAAGGGAGACCCAGTACTTC.

The chain is built from TRBV28 and TRBJ1-2; possibly TRBD1 for D (5 bases). The CDR3 sequence is 14 residues long. Trimming took 6 bases from V and 6 from J, leaving 17 bases between them. In germline, CDR1 is MDHEN, CDR2 SYDVKM. CDR3 nucleotide sequence: TGTGCCAGCAGCCCGGGGGGGGATGCGGATGGCTACACCTTC. Protein sequence: CASSPGGDADGYTF.

V and J are TRBV18 and TRBJ1-4; the D is unclear. The CDR3 is 16 residues long. Trimming stripped 6 bases from V and 0 bases from J, with 14 bases between. Germline V gene data show CDR1 as KGHSH and CDR2 as LQKENI. DNA of the CDR3: TGTGCCAGCTCCCGACAATCACTGGCAACTAATGAAAAACTGTTTTTT. Translating it yields CASSRQSLATNEKLFF.

The V call is TRBV6-6, the J call TRBJ2-4; D may be TRBD1 (6 bases). The V gene's germline CDR1 is MNHNY and CDR2 SVGAGI (reference sequence). CDR3 length equals 16 residues. Trimming removed 4 bases from V and 0 bases from J, with 13 bases in between. The CDR3: CASSSDSLLAKNIQYF. CDR3 DNA sequence: TGTGCCAGCAGTTCGGACAGTTTACTAGCCAAAAACATTCAGTACTTC.

This chain connects TRBV7-9 to TRBJ2-4; D is possibly TRBD2 (5 bases). This CDR3 is 15 amino acids long. CDR1 and CDR2 from the germline V gene are SEHNR and FQNEAQ (reference sequence). The V end was cut by 5 bases, the J end by 6 bases, with 17 bases between. The CDR3 nucleotides read TGTGCCAGCAGCCCACTTGGGGAGACGGGAAACATTCAGTACTTC. Protein sequence: CASSPLGETGNIQYF.

The chain uses TRBV28 and TRBJ1-4, with D uncertain. The CDR3 runs to 11 residues. Germline CDR1 and CDR2: MDHEN and SYDVKM. V was pared by 8 bases and J by 8 bases, with 9 bases between. Written as DNA, the CDR3 is TGTGCCAGCGGCGGGGAGGAAAAACTGTTTTTT. Translated: CASGGEEKLFF.

This rearrangement joins TRBV9 to TRBJ2-1; TRBD2 aligns across 8 bases. Losses at the gene ends were 4 bases for V and 8 bases for J; bases not matched to a gene: 11. There are 15 residues in the CDR3. Germline-derived CDR1 and CDR2 are SGDLS and YYNGEE. The chain's CDR3 is CASSLTGGMWDEQFF. CDR3 bases: TGTGCCAGCAGCCTCACGGGGGGGATGTGGGATGAGCAGTTCTTC.

The rearrangement joins TRBV6-1 to TRBJ1-5; 9 nucleotides match TRBD1. Trimming at V came to 3 bases and at J to 7 bases, leaving 4 bases not matched to a gene. The CDR3 spans 14 residues. Germline V lookup: CDR1 MNHNS, CDR2 SASEGT. The CDR3 DNA is TGTGCCAGCAGTGAGGGACAGGGTCAACAGCCCCAGCATTTT. Translation gives CASSEGQGQQPQHF.

This clone was found once. The chain carries TRBV28 and TRBJ2-1; D is undetermined. Trimming removed 5 bases from V and 4 bases from J, with 6 bases in between. Germline assignment: CDR1 MDHEN and CDR2 SYDVKM. The CDR3 sequence is 12 residues long. The CDR3 region has the DNA TGTGCCAGCAGTAGGAAGTACAATGAGCAGTTCTTC. Its translation is CASSRKYNEQFF. The full variable domain, completed using reference TRBV28 and TRBJ2-1, is DVKVTQSSRYLVKRTGEKVFLECVQDMDHENMFWYRQDPGLGLRLIYFSYDVKMKEKGDIPEGYSVSREKKERFSLILESASTNQTSMYLCASSRKYNEQFFGPGTRLTVL.

The chain couples TRBV7-2 to TRBJ2-3; 11 bases are shared with TRBD2. This CDR3 region has 18 residues. J was trimmed by 0 bases and V by 1 base; bases with no gene match: 6. The germline V gene encodes CDR1 SGHTA and CDR2 FQGNSA. The CDR3 sequence is CASSLEASGGSSTDTQYF. The CDR3 DNA follows: TGTGCCAGCAGCTTAGAGGCTAGCGGGGGGTCGAGCACAGATACGCAGTATTTT. Full variable domain (outside the CDR3, taken from reference TRBV7-2 and TRBJ2-3): GAGVSQSPSNKVTEKGKDVELRCDPISGHTALYWYRQSLGQGLEFLIYFQGNSAPDKSGLPSDRFSAERTGGSVSTLTIQRTQQEDSAVYLCASSLEASGGSSTDTQYFGPGTRLTVL.

The rearrangement uses TRBV7-2 and TRBJ2-3; D unclear. The CDR3 spans 12 residues. Germline values: CDR1 SGHTA, CDR2 FQGNSA. The V and J ends lost 5 bases and 10 bases respectively, with 13 bases between them. CDR3 amino acids: CASSLGQAAQYF. CDR3 DNA: TGTGCCAGCAGCCTTGGCCAAGCTGCGCAGTATTTT. Supplemented by reference TRBV7-2 and TRBJ2-3, the full variable domain reads GAGVSQSPSNKVTEKGKDVELRCDPISGHTALYWYRQSLGQGLEFLIYFQGNSAPDKSGLPSDRFSAERTGGSVSTLTIQRTQQEDSAVYLCASSLGQAAQYFGPGTRLTVL.

The V gene is TRBV4-1, the J gene TRBJ2-1; possible D gene TRBD2, 5 bases. Germline V gives CDR1 MGHRA, CDR2 YSYEKL. The ends were cut back, 4 bases at V and 10 bases at J, with 14 bases in the middle. The CDR3 sequence is 13 residues long. The CDR3 nucleotides read TGCGCCAGCAGCCTGGCCCTCGGGGAGGAGCAGTTCTTC. Translated, it gives CASSLALGEEQFF.

This chain connects TRBV20-1 to TRBJ1-2, with D hard to call. V shed 0 bases and J shed 3 bases, with 2 bases lying between them. Germline CDR1 and CDR2: DFQATT and SNEGSKA (reference sequence). There are 11 residues in the CDR3. The CDR3 nucleotides are TGCAGTGCTAGAGACGACTATGGCTACACCTTC. Its translation: CSARDDYGYTF.

There are a few counts of this clone. This chain uses TRBV6-6 with TRBJ1-1; D is perhaps TRBD1 (5 bases). The CDR3 runs to 12 residues. The V end lost 2 bases, the J end lost 10 bases, and 11 bases lay between the germline ends. CDR1 is MNHNY, CDR2 SVGAGI, per germline (reference sequence). DNA of the CDR3: TGTGCCAGCAGTTACGAAGGGGTGGGAGCTTTCTTT. This encodes CASSYEGVGAFF.

V gene TRBV28 combines with J gene TRBJ2-7; a weak D match, TRBD2 (6 bases). CDR1 is MDHEN and CDR2 is SYDVKM in the germline V gene. Deletions cut 6 bases from V and 10 bases from J, with 16 bases between. This CDR3 has 12 amino acids. In DNA form, the CDR3 reads TGTGCCAGCAGCTCCCTTGGAGGGGACCAGTACTTC. Translated: CASSSLGGDQYF.

The rearrangement links TRBV19 to TRBJ1-5; weak D call: TRBD1 (6 bases). V was shortened by 6 bases and J by 5 bases, with 17 bases between the two germline ends. The germline gives CDR1 LNHDA, CDR2 SQIVND (reference sequence). The CDR3 has 15 amino acids. CDR3 nucleotides: TGTGCCAGTAGCCCCCCCGGGGGGCCGGATCAGCCCCAGCATTTT. It is translated as CASSPPGGPDQPQHF.

The gene calls are TRBV6-1 and TRBJ2-5, with D perhaps assigned TRBD1 or TRBD2 (6 bases each). V lost 0 bases and J 2 bases, leaving 16 bases between the germline ends. The V gene's germline CDR1 is MNHNS and CDR2 SASEGT. The CDR3 runs to 17 residues. CDR3 DNA: TGTGCCAGCAGTGAAGCCTTCCCCGGGGGCCGGCAAGAGACCCAGTACTTC. Protein sequence: CASSEAFPGGRQETQYF.

The chain has TRBV19 and TRBJ2-1; perhaps TRBD1 as D (7 bases). V gave up 5 bases and J gave up 8 bases, with 13 bases separating them. The germline V gene has CDR1 LNHDA and CDR2 SQIVND (reference sequence). The CDR3 sequence is 13 residues long. The CDR3 DNA is TGTGCCAGTAGTGGTTCAGGGGGGCATGAGCAGTTCTTC. Translated: CASSGSGGHEQFF. Using reference TRBV19 and TRBJ2-1 for the parts outside the CDR3, the full variable domain is DGGITQSPKYLFRKEGQNVTLSCEQNLNHDAMYWYRQDPGQGLRLIYYSQIVNDFQKGDIAEGYSVSREKKESFPLTVTSAQKNPTAFYLCASSGSGGHEQFFGPGTRLTVL.

The chain employs TRBV4-1 and TRBJ2-3, with 10 bases lining up with TRBD2. V was pared by 1 base and J by 1 base, with 5 bases of the junction left unmatched. In germline, CDR1 is MGHRA, CDR2 YSYEKL. The CDR3 contains 17 residues. CDR3 protein: CASSQAPSGGGTDTQYF. DNA of the CDR3: TGCGCCAGCAGCCAAGCCCCTAGCGGGGGAGGCACAGATACGCAGTATTTT.

The genes are TRBV18 and TRBJ1-3, with D unresolved. With 6 bases removed from V and 0 bases from J, the gap between germline ends came to 15 bases. Germline CDR1 KGHSH, CDR2 LQKENI. This CDR3 has 16 residues. CDR3 amino acids: CASSALGRDSGNTIYF. The DNA for the CDR3 is TGTGCCAGCTCCGCATTGGGAAGGGACTCTGGAAACACCATATATTTT.

The chain employs TRBV5-1 and TRBJ2-1, with a tentative D call TRBD1 (6 bases). The ends were cut back, 1 base at V and 8 bases at J, with 10 bases in the middle. The germline CDR1 and CDR2 sequences are SGHRS and YFSETQ. This CDR3 is built from 13 residues. CDR3 loop: CASSLLGAHEQFF. DNA of the CDR3: TGCGCCAGCAGCTTGCTGGGGGCCCATGAGCAGTTCTTC.

V and J are TRBV6-5 and TRBJ1-2, with a tentative D call TRBD1 (6 bases). Germline values: CDR1 MNHEY, CDR2 SVGAGI. The CDR3 has 13 amino acids. Trimming cost V 5 bases and J 7 bases, with 14 bases left between them. As DNA, the CDR3 is TGTGCCAGCAGTCAACAGGGCCAAGGTGGCTACACCTTC. Translating gives CASSQQGQGGYTF.

This clone has just one count. The chain links TRBV27 to TRBJ2-5, with D unclear. This CDR3 is 13 amino acids long. The germline V gene encodes CDR1 MNHEY and CDR2 SMNVEV (reference sequence). V lost 5 bases, J lost 7 bases, and 14 bases lay in between. The CDR3 DNA is TGTGCCAGCAGTCTTCCCGGAGTGGGGACCCAGTACTTC. Residues: CASSLPGVGTQYF.

The V and J genes are TRBV27 and TRBJ2-1; TRBD2 is a possible D gene (5 bases). This CDR3 is built from 15 residues. The V gene lost 6 bases and the J gene lost 3 bases, with 15 bases spanning the gap. Germline CDR1 and CDR2: MNHEY and SMNVEV (reference sequence). The CDR3 sequence: CASSVDPRGYNEQFF. CDR3 nucleotide sequence: TGTGCCAGCAGCGTCGACCCCCGGGGCTACAATGAGCAGTTCTTC.

This chain uses TRBV18 with TRBJ2-3, with a possible D match to TRBD2 (5 bases). V was clipped by 4 bases and J by 3 bases, with 20 bases between them. Germline assignment: CDR1 KGHSH and CDR2 LQKENI. This CDR3 is built from 17 residues. The CDR3 DNA follows: TGTGCCAGCTCACTCAGTCCCACGACTGGGAGTACAGATACGCAGTATTTT. It is translated as CASSLSPTTGSTDTQYF.

The chain combines TRBV4-3 with TRBJ1-3; perhaps TRBD1 as D (6 bases). The V gene's germline CDR1 is LGHNA and CDR2 YSLEER. The CDR3 is made up of 15 amino acids. Trimming cost V 4 bases and J 4 bases, with 14 bases left between them. The CDR3 sequence: CASSPSGGAGNTIYF. In nucleotides, the CDR3 is TGCGCCAGCAGCCCCTCCGGGGGCGCGGGAAACACCATATATTTT.

The chain uses TRBV5-4 and TRBJ2-3; D perhaps matches TRBD2 (6 bases). The CDR3 extends over 15 amino acids. Trimming removed 3 bases at V and 3 bases at J, with 14 bases between. Germline V gives CDR1 SGHNT, CDR2 YYREEE (reference sequence). As DNA, the CDR3 is TGTGCCAGCAGCTCGGGAGCCCAAAAGACAGATACGCAGTATTTT. As protein: CASSSGAQKTDTQYF.